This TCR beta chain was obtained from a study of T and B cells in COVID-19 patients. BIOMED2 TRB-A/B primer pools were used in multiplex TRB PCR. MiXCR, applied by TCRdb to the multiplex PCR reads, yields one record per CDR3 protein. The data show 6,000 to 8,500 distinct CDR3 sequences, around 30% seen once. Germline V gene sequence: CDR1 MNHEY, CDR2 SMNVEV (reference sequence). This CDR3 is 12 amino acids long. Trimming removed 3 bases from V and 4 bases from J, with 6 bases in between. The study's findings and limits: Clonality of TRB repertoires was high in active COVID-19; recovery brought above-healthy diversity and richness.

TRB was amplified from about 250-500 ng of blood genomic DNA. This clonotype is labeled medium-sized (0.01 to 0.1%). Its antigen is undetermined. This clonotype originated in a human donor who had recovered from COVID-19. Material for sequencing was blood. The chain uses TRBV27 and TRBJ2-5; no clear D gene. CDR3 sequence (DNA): TGTGCCAGCAGTTTTTTTGGAGAGACCCAGTACTTC. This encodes CASSFFGETQYF.